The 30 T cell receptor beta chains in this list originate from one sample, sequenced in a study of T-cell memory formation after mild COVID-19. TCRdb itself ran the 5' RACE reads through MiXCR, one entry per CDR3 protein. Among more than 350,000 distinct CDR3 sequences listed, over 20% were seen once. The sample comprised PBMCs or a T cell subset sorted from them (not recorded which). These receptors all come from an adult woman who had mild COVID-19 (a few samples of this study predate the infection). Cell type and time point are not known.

This CDR3 is CASSQLSSRQETQYF. The DNA for the CDR3 is TGTGCCAGCAGCCAATTAAGCAGCCGCCAAGAGACCCAGTACTTC. The chain has TRBV3-1 and TRBJ2-5; D remains ambiguous. V shed 2 bases and J shed 1 base, with 11 bases lying between them. This CDR3 has 15 amino acids. Germline V CDR1 and CDR2: LGHDT, YNNKEL (reference sequence).

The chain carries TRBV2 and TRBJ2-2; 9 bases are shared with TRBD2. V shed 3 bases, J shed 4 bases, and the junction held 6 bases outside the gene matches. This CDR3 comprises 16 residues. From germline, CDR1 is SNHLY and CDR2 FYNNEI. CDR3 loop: CASSDPLAGVTGELFF. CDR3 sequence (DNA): TGTGCCAGCAGTGATCCCTTAGCGGGAGTCACCGGGGAGCTGTTTTTT.

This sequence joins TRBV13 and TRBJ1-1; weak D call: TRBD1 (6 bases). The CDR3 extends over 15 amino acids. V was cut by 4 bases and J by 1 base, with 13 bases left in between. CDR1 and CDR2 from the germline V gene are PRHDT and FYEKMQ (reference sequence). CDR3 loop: CASSSPRTENTEAFF. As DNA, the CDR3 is TGTGCCAGCAGCTCCCCTCGGACAGAGAACACTGAAGCTTTCTTT. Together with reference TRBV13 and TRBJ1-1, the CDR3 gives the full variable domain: AAGVIQSPRHLIKEKRETATLKCYPIPRHDTVYWYQQGPGQDPQFLISFYEKMQSDKGSIPDRFSAQQFSDYHSELNMSSLELGDSALYFCASSSPRTENTEAFFGQGTRLTVV.

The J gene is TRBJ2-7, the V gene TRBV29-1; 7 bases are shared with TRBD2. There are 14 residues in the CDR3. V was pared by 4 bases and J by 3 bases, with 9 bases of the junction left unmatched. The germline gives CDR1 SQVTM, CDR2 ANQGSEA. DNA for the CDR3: TGCAGCGTTGTACCGGGACTACAAAACTACGAGCAGTACTTC. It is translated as CSVVPGLQNYEQYF.

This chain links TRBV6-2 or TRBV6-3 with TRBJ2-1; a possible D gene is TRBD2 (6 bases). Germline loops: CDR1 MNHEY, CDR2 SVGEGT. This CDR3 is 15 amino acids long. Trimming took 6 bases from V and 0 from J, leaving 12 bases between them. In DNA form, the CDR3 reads TGTGCCAGCAGCTTAGCGGCGAGCTCCTACAATGAGCAGTTCTTC. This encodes CASSLAASSYNEQFF.

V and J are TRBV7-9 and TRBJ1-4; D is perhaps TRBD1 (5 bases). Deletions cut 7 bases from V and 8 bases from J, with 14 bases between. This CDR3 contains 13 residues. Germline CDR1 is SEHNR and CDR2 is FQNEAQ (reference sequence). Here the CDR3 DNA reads TGTGCCAGCATCAACGGGGCTGCAGAAAAACTGTTTTTT. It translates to CASINGAAEKLFF.

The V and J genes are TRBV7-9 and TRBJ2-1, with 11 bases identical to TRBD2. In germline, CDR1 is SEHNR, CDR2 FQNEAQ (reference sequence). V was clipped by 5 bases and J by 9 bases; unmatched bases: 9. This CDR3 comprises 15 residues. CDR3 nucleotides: TGTGCCAGCAGCCCGGGACTAGCGGCCCGCACTGAGCAGTTCTTC. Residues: CASSPGLAARTEQFF.

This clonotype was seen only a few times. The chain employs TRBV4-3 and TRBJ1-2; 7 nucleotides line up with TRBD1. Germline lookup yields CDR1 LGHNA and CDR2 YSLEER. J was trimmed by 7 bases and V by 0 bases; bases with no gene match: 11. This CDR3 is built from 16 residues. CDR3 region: CASSQDAGQPIAGYTF. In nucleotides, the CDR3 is TGCGCCAGCAGCCAAGACGCGGGACAGCCCATCGCTGGCTACACCTTC.

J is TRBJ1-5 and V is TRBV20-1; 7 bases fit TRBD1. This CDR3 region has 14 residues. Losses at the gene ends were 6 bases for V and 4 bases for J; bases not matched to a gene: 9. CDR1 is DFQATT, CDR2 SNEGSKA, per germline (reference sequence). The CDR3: CSAADRLGNQPQHF. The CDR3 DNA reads TGCAGTGCAGCGGACAGGCTCGGAAATCAGCCCCAGCATTTT.

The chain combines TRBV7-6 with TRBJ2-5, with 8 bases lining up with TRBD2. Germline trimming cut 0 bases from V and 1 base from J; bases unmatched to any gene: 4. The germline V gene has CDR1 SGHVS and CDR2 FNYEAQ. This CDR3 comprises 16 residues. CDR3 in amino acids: CASSLASGAIQETQYF. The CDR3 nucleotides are TGTGCCAGCAGCTTAGCTAGCGGGGCGATCCAAGAGACCCAGTACTTC.

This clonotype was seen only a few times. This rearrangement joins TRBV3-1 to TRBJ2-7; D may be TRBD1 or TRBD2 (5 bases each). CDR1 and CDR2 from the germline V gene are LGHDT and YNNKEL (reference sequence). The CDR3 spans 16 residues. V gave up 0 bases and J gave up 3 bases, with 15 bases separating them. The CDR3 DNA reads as TGTGCCAGCAGCCAAGAAGGGGCTAGCCGGCACTACGAGCAGTACTTC. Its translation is CASSQEGASRHYEQYF.

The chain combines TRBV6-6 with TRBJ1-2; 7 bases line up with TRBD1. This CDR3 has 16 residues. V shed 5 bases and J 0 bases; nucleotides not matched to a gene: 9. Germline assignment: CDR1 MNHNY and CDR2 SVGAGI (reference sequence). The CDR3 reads CASSQRQGNSNYGYTF. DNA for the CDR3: TGTGCCAGCAGTCAACGACAGGGAAATTCTAACTATGGCTACACCTTC.

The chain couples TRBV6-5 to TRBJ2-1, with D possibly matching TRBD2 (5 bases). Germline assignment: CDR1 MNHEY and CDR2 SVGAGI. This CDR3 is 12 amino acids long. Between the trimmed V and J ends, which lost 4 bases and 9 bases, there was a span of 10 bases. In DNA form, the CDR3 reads TGTGCCAGCAGTTTGTCTGCGGGTGAGCAGTTCTTC. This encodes CASSLSAGEQFF.

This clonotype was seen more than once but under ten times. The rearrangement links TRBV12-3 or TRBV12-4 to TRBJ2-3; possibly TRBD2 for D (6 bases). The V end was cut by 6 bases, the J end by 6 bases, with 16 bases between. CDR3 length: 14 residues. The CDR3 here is CASRWGPGGDTQYF. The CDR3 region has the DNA TGTGCCAGCAGATGGGGCCCCGGAGGGGATACGCAGTATTTT.

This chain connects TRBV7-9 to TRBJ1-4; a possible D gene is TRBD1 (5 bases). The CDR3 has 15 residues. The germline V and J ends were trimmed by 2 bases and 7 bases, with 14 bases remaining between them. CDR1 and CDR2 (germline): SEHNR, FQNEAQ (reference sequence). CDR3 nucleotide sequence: TGTGCCAGCAGCTTAAGTGAGGGGCTTGTTGAAAAACTGTTTTTT. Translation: CASSLSEGLVEKLFF. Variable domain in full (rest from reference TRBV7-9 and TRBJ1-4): DTGVSQNPRHKITKRGQNVTFRCDPISEHNRLYWYRQTLGQGPEFLTYFQNEAQLEKSRLLSDRFSAERPKGSFSTLEIQRTEQGDSAMYLCASSLSEGLVEKLFFGSGTQLSVL.

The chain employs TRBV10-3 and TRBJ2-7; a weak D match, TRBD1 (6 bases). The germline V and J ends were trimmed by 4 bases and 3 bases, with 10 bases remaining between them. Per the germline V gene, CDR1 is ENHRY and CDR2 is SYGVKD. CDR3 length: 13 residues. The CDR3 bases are TGTGCCATCAGTGCCGGACAGAGCTACGAGCAGTACTTC. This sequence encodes CAISAGQSYEQYF.

CDR3 nucleotides: TGTGCCAGCAGCTGTTATGGTCCAGTACGGACAACGAACACCGGGGAGCTGTTTTTT. Protein sequence: CASSCYGPVRTTNTGELFF. The chain joins TRBV6-2 or TRBV6-3 to TRBJ2-2; D might be TRBD1 (5 bases). Trimming cost V 6 bases and J 0 bases, with 23 bases left between them. Per the germline V gene, CDR1 is MNHEY and CDR2 is SVGEGT. The CDR3 extends over 19 amino acids.

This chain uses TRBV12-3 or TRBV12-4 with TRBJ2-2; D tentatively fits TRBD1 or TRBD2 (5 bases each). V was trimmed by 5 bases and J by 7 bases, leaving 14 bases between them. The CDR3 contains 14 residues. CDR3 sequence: CASSQRGPDGELFF. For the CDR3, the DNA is TGTGCCAGCAGTCAACGGGGCCCGGACGGGGAGCTGTTTTTT.

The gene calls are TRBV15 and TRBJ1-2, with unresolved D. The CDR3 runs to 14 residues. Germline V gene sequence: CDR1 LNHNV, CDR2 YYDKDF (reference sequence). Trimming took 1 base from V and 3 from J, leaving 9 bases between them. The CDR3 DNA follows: TGTGCCACCAGCAGAGGCTCAGGTGACTATGGCTACACCTTC. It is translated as CATSRGSGDYGYTF.

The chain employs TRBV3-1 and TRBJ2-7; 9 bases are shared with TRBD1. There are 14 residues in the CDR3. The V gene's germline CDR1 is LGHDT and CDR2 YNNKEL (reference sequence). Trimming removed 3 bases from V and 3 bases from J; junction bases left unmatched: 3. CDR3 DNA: TGTGCCAGCAGCCAGACAGGGGGACTCTACGAGCAGTACTTC. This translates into CASSQTGGLYEQYF.

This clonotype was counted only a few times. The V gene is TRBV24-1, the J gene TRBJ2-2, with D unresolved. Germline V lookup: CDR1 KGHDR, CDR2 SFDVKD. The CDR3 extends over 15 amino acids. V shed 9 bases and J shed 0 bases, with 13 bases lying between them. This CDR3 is CATRARSSNTGELFF. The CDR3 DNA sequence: TGTGCCACCCGAGCGAGGAGTTCGAACACCGGGGAGCTGTTTTTT.

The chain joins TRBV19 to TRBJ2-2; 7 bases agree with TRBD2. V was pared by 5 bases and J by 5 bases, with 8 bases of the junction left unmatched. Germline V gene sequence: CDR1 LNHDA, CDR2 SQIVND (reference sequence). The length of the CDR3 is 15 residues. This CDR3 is CASSWAGVGTGELFF. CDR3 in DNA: TGTGCCAGTAGTTGGGCGGGAGTAGGTACCGGGGAGCTGTTTTTT.

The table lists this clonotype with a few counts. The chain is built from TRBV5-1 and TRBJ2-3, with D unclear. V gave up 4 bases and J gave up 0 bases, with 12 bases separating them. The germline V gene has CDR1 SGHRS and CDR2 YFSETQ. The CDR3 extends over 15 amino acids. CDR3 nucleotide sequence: TGCGCCAGCAGCACAGACACCCATAGCACAGATACGCAGTATTTT. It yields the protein CASSTDTHSTDTQYF.

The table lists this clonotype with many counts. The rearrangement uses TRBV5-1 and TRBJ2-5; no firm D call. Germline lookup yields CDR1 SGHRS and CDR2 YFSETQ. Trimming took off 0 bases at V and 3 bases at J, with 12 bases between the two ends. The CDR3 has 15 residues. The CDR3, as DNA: TGCGCCAGCAGCTTGGTGCGGCAAGAAAAAGAGACCCAGTACTTC. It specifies CASSLVRQEKETQYF.

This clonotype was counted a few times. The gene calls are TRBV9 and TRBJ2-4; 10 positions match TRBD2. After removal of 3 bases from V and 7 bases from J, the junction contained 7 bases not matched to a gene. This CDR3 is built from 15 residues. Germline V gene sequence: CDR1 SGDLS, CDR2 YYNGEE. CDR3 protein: CASSAVTSGRNIQYF. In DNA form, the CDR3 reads TGTGCCAGCAGCGCCGTGACTAGCGGGCGGAACATTCAGTACTTC.

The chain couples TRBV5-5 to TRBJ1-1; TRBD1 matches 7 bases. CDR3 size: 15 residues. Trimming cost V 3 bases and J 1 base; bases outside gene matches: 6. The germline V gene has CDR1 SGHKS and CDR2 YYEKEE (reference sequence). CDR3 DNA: TGTGCCAGCAGCTGGGGGGACAGATGGAACACTGAAGCTTTCTTT. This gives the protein CASSWGDRWNTEAFF.

The CDR3 reads CASSLYGKNTEAFF. The CDR3 DNA sequence: TGTGCCAGCAGCTTATATGGCAAGAACACTGAAGCTTTCTTT. The chain is built from TRBV7-2 and TRBJ1-1; no firm D call. CDR1 is SGHTA and CDR2 is FQGNSA in the germline V gene. The V end lost 2 bases, the J end lost 1 base, and 8 bases lay between the germline ends. This CDR3 comprises 14 residues.

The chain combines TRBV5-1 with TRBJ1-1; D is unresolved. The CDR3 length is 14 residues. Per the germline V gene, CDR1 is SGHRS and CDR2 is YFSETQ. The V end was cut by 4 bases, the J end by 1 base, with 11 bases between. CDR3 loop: CASSAAGGNTEAFF. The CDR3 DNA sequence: TGCGCCAGCAGCGCCGCAGGAGGGAACACTGAAGCTTTCTTT.

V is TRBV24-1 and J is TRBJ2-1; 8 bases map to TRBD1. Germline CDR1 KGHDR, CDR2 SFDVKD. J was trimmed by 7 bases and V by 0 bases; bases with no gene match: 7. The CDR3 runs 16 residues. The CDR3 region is CATSDLLRTGSNEQFF. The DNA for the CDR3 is TGTGCCACCAGTGATTTGCTCAGGACAGGGTCGAATGAGCAGTTCTTC.

The CDR3 DNA is TGCAGTGCTAGAGATAGGGATAGCGGGGACCCCATCCAGAACGAGCAGTACTTC. Amino acids: CSARDRDSGDPIQNEQYF. The gene calls are TRBV20-1 and TRBJ2-7, with 8 bases matching TRBD2. The CDR3 sequence is 18 residues long. V trimming: 0 bases; J trimming: 5 bases; junction bases outside the gene matches: 18. CDR1 is DFQATT, CDR2 SNEGSKA, per germline (reference sequence).